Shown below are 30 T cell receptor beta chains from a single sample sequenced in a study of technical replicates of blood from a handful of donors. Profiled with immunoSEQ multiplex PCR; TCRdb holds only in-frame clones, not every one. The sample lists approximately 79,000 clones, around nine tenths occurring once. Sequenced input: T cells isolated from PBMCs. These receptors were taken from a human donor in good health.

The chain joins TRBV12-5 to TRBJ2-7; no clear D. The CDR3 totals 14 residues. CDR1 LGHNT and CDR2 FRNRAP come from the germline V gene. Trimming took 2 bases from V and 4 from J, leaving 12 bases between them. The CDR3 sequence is CASGLPDEDYEQYF. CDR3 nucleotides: TGTGCTAGTGGTTTGCCTGACGAGGATTACGAGCAGTACTTC.

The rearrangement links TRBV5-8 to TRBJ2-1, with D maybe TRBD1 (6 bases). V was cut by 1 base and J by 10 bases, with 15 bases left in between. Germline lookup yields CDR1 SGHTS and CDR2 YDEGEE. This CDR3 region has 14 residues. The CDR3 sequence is CASSLTGRSAEQFF. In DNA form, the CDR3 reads TGTGCCAGCAGCTTGACAGGGCGGAGCGCGGAGCAGTTCTTC.

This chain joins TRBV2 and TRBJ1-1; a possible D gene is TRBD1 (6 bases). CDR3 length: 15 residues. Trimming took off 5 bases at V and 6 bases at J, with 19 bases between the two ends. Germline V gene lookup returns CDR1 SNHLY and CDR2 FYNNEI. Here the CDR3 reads CASSPRGGDRAEAFF. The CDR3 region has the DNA TGTGCCAGCAGTCCTCGAGGGGGGGATCGGGCTGAAGCTTTCTTT. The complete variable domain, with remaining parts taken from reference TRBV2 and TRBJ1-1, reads EPEVTQTPSHQVTQMGQEVILRCVPISNHLYFYWYRQILGQKVEFLVSFYNNEISEKSEIFDDQFSVERPDGSNFTLKIRSTKLEDSAMYFCASSPRGGDRAEAFFGQGTRLTVV.

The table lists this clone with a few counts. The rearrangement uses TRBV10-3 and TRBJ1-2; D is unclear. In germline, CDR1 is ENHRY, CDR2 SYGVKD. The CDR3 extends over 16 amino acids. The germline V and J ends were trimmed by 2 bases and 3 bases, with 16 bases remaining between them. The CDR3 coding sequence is TGTGCCATCAGTGAGCCTGGACTAAGGGAGGACTATGGCTACACCTTC. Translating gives CAISEPGLREDYGYTF.

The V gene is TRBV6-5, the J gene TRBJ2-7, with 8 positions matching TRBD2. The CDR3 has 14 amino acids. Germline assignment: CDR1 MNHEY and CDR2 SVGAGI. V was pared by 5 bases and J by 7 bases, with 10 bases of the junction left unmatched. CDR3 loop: CASSPGLGVEEQYF. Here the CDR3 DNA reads TGTGCCAGCAGTCCGGGACTAGGCGTTGAAGAGCAGTACTTC.

CDR3 sequence: CASRRDYYEQYF. CDR3 nucleotide sequence: TGTGCCAGCCGCCGGGACTACTACGAGCAGTACTTC. The chain carries TRBV6-5 and TRBJ2-7, with TRBD2 identical over 7 bases. The CDR3 is 12 residues long. Germline V gene data show CDR1 as MNHEY and CDR2 as SVGAGI. After removal of 8 bases from V and 3 bases from J, the junction contained 4 bases not matched to a gene.

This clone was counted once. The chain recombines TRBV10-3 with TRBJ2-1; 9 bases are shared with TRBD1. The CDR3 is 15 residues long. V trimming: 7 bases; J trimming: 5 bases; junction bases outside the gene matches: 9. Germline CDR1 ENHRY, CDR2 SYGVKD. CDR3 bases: TGTGCCATCACCATCTCCGGGACAGGGAACAATGAGCAGTTCTTC. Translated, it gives CAITISGTGNNEQFF.

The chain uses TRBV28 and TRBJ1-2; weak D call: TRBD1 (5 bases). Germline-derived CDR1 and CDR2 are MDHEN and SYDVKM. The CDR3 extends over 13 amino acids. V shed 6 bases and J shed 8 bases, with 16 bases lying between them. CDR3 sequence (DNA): TGTGCCAGCAGACAGATGACAGTTGGAGGCTACACCTTC. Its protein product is CASRQMTVGGYTF.

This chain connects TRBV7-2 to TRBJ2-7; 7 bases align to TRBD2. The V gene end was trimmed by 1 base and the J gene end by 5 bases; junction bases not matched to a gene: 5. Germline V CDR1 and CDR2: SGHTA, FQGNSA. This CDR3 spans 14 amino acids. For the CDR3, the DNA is TGTGCCAGCAGCTTAGGCGGGAGTTGGAACGAGCAGTACTTC. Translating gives CASSLGGSWNEQYF.

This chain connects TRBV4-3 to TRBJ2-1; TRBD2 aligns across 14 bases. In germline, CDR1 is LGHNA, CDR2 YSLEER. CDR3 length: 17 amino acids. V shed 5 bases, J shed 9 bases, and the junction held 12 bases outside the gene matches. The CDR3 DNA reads TGCGCCAGCAGCTTTTACCTGGGACTAGCGGGAGATGGTGAGCAGTTCTTC. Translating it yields CASSFYLGLAGDGEQFF.

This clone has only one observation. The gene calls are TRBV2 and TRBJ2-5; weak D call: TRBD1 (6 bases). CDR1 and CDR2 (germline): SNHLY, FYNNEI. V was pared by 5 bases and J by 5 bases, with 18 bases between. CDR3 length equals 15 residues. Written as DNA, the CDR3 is TGTGCCAGCAGTAAGGGACATCCTACTCCGGAGACCCAGTACTTC. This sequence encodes CASSKGHPTPETQYF.

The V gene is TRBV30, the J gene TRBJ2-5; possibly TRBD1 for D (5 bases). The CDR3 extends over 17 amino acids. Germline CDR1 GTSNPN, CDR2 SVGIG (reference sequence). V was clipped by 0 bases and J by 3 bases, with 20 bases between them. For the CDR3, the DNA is TGTGCCTGGAGTGTACCTACAGGCGATTTGAAAAAAGAGACCCAGTACTTC. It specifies CAWSVPTGDLKKETQYF. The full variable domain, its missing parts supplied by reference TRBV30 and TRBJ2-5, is SQTIHQWPATLVQPVGSPLSLECTVEGTSNPNLYWYRQAAGRGLQLLFYSVGIGQISSEVPQNLSASRPQDRQFILSSKKLLLSDSGFYLCAWSVPTGDLKKETQYFGPGTRLLVL.

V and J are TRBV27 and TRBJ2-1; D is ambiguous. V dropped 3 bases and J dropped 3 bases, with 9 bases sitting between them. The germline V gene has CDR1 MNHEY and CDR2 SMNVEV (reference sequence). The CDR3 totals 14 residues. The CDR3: CASSFRINYNEQFF. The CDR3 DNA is TGTGCCAGCAGTTTCAGAATTAACTACAATGAGCAGTTCTTC.

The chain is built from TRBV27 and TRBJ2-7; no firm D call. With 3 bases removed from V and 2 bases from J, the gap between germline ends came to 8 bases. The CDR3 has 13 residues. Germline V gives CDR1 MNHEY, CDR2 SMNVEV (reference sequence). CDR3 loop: CASSFTVPYEQYF. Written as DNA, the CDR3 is TGTGCCAGCAGTTTTACGGTCCCCTACGAGCAGTACTTC.

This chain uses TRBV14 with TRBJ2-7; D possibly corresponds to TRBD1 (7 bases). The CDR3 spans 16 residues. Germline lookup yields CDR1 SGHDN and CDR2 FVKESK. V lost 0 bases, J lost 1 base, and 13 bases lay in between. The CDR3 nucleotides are TGTGCCAGCAGCCAAGATCGGGAGACAGGGTCCTACGAGCAGTACTTC. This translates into CASSQDRETGSYEQYF.

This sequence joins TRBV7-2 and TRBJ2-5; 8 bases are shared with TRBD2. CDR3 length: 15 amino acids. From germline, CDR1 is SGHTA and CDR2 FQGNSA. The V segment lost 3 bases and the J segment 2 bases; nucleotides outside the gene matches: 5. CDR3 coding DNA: TGTGCCAGCAGCTTGCGAACTAGCGGACAAGAGACCCAGTACTTC. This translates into CASSLRTSGQETQYF.

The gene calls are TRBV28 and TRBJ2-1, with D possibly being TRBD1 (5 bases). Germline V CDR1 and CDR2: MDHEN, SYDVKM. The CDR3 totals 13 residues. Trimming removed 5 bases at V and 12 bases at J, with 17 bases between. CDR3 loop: CASSTADSPRQFF. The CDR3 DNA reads TGTGCCAGCAGTACCGCTGACAGTCCAAGGCAGTTCTTC.

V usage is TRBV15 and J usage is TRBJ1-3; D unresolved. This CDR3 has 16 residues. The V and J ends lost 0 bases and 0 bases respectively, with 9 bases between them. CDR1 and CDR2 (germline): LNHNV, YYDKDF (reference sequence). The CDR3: CATSREEAHSGNTIYF. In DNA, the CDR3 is TGTGCCACCAGCAGAGAGGAGGCTCACTCTGGAAACACCATATATTTT.

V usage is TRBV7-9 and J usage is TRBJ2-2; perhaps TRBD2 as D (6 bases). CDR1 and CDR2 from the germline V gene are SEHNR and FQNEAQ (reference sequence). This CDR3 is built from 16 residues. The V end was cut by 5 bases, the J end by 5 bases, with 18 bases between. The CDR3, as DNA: TGTGCCAGCAGCCCCAGCCGGGAGCGCAGAACCGGGGAGCTGTTTTTT. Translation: CASSPSRERRTGELFF.

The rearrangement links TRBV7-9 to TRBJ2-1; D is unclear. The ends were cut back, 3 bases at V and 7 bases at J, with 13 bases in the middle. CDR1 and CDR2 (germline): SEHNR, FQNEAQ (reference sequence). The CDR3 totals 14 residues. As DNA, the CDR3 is TGTGCCAGCAGCTTCCAGGCGCCAGAGAATGAGCAGTTCTTC. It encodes CASSFQAPENEQFF.

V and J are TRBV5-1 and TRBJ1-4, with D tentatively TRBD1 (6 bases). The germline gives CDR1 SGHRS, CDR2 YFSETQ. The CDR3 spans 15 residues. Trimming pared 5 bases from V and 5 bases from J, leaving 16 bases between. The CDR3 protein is CASRIGGQFNEKLFF. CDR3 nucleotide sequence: TGCGCCAGCAGGATCGGGGGGCAGTTCAATGAAAAACTGTTTTTT. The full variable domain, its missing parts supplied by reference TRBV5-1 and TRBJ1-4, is KAGVTQTPRYLIKTRGQQVTLSCSPISGHRSVSWYQQTPGQGLQFLFEYFSETQRNKGNFPGRFSGRQFSNSRSEMNVSTLELGDSALYLCASRIGGQFNEKLFFGSGTQLSVL.

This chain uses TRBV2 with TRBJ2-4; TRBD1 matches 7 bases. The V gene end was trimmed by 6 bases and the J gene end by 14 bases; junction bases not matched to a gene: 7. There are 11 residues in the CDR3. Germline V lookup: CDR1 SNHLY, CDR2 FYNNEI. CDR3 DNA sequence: TGTGCCAGCAGGAGACAAGGACAGGAGTACTTC. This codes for CASRRQGQEYF.

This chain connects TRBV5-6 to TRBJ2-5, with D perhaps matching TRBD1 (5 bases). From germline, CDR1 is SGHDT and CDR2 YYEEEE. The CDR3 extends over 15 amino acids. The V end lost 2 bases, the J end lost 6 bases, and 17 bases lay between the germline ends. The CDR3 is CASSLMGQRLKTQYF. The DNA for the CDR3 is TGTGCCAGCAGCTTAATGGGGCAGAGATTAAAGACCCAGTACTTC.

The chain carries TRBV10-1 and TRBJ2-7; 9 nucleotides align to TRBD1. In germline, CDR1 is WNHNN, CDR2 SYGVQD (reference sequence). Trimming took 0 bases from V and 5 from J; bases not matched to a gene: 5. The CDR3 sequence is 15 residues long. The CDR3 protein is CASSESGTGSNEQYF. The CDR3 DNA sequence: TGCGCCAGCAGTGAGTCCGGGACAGGGAGTAACGAGCAGTACTTC.

This CDR3 is CASSQDRLEETQYF. In nucleotides, the CDR3 is TGCGCCAGCAGCCAAGATCGGCTAGAAGAGACCCAGTACTTC. The chain recombines TRBV4-3 with TRBJ2-5, with D unresolved. Deletions cut 0 bases from V and 3 bases from J, with 8 bases between. This CDR3 is built from 14 residues. CDR1 is LGHNA, CDR2 YSLEER, per germline.

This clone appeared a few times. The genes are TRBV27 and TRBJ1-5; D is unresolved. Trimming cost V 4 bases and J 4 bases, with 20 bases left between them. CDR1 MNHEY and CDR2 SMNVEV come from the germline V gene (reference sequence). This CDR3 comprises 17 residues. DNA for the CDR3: TGTGCCAGCAGTTCTCCAGGATCGGGGAGGTTAAATCAGCCCCAGCATTTT. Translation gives CASSSPGSGRLNQPQHF.

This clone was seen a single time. The CDR3 DNA reads TGTGCCAGCAGTTTATTTAGGGACAGGGTGCACGAGCAGTACTTC. As protein: CASSLFRDRVHEQYF. V usage is TRBV27 and J usage is TRBJ2-7; 9 bases match TRBD1. The CDR3 runs to 15 residues. The V gene's germline CDR1 is MNHEY and CDR2 SMNVEV (reference sequence). V lost 1 base and J lost 5; bases outside the gene matches: 6.

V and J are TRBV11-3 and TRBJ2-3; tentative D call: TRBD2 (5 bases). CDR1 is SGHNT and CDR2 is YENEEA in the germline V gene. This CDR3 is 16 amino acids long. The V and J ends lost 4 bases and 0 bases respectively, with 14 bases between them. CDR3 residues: CASSYLRGGSTDTQYF. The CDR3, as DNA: TGTGCCAGCAGCTACCTTCGAGGCGGGAGCACAGATACGCAGTATTTT.

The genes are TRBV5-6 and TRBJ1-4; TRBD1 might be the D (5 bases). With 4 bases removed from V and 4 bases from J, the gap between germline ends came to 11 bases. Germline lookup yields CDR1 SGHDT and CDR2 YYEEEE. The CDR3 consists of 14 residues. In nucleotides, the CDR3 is TGTGCCAGCAGCCAAGGGGATTATAATGAAAAACTGTTTTTT. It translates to CASSQGDYNEKLFF.

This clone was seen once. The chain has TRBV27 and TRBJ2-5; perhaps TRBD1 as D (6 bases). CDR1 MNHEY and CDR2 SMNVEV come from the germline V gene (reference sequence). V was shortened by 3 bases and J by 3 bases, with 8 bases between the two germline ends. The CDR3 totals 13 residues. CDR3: CASSFYREETQYF. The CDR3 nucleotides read TGTGCCAGCAGTTTCTACAGGGAAGAGACCCAGTACTTC.